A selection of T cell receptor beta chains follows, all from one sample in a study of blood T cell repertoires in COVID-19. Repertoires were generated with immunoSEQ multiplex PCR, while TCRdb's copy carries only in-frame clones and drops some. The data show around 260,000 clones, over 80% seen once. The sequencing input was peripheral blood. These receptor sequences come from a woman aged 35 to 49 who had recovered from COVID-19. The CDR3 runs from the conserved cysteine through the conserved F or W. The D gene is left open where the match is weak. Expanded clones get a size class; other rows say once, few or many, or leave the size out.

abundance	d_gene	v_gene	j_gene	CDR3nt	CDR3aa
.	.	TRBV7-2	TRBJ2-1	TGTGCCAGCAGCTTGGACTTCAGCTCCTACAATGAGCAGTTCTTC	CASSLDFSSYNEQFF
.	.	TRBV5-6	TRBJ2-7	TGTGCCAGCAGCAAGGGAGTCACCTACGAGCAGTACTTC	CASSKGVTYEQYF
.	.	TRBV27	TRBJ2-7	TGTGCCAGCAGTCCCGGACAGGGAGGGGTTTACGAGCAGTACTTC	CASSPGQGGVYEQYF
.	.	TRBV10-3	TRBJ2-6	TGTGCCATCAGTAACGAATATGCGGTAGCTGGGGCCAACGTCCTGACTTTC	CAISNEYAVAGANVLTF
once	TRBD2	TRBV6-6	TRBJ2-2	TGTGCCAGCCAGCGGGGGAACACCGGGGAGCTGTTTTTT	CASQRGNTGELFF
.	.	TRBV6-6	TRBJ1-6	TGTGCCAGCGTTAGGCCCGGGGAACAGTTCCGATCACCCCTCCACTTT	CASVRPGEQFRSPLHF
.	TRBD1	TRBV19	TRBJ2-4	TGTGCCAGTAGTGCCCACAGGGGAAACATTCAGTACTTC	CASSAHRGNIQYF
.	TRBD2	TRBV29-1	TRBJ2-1	TGCAGCGGGACTAGCGGCACCAATGAGCAGTTCTTC	CSGTSGTNEQFF
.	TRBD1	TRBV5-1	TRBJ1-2	TGCGCCAGCAGCTCTGGTGCAGGGGGCCTCTATGGCTACACCTTC	CASSSGAGGLYGYTF
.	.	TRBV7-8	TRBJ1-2	TGTGCCAGCAGCTCCGTAGGGGGTAACTATGGCTACACCTTC	CASSSVGGNYGYTF
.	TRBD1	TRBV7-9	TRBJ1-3	TGTGCCAGCAGCTTAGCCCTCCGGGACAGCTCTGGAAACACCATATATTTT	CASSLALRDSSGNTIYF
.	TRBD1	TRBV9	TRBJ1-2	TGTGCCAGCAGCGTTGGACAGGGGCTCTCTGGCTACACCTTC	CASSVGQGLSGYTF
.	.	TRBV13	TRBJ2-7	TGTGCCAGCAGCTCCCGACAGGACCTCTACGAGCAGTACTTC	CASSSRQDLYEQYF
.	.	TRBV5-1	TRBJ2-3	TGCGCCAGCAGCTTGGTGGCAGGGAAGGGGACAGATACGCAGTATTTT	CASSLVAGKGTDTQYF
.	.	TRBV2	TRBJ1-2	TGTGCCAGCAGTGAAGGGCCCCCAGGGGAGCATGGCTACACCTTC	CASSEGPPGEHGYTF
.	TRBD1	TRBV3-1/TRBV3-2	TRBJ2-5	TGTGCCAGCAGCGCACGGACAGGACAAGAGACCCAGTACTTC	CASSARTGQETQYF
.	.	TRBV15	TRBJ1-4	TGTGCCACCAGCAGAGATCGGGCAGGGCCTAATGAAAAACTGTTTTTT	CATSRDRAGPNEKLFF
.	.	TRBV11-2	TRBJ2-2	TGTGCCAGCAACGAACAGGGCGCGAACACCGGGGAGCTGTTTTTT	CASNEQGANTGELFF
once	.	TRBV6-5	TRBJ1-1	TGTGCCAGCAGATCCAGGGGCTGGGACACTGAAGCTTTCTTT	CASRSRGWDTEAFF
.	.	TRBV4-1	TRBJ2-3	TGCGCCAGCAGCCTACAAGCAGGGATAGATACGCAGTATTTT	CASSLQAGIDTQYF
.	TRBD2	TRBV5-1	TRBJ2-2	TGCGCCAGCAGCCAAACTAGCGGGGGGACTAACACCGGGGAGCTGTTTTTT	CASSQTSGGTNTGELFF
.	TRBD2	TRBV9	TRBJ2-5	TGTGCCAGCAGCCCCGCCGCTAGCGGGGGGGAGACCCAGTACTTC	CASSPAASGGETQYF
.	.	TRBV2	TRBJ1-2	TGTGCCAGCAGACCGCAGATTATCTATGGCTACACCTTC	CASRPQIIYGYTF
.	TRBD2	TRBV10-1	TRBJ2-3	TGCGCCAGCAGTGAGTCGACCCGACTAGCGGGGGGCACAGATACGCAGTATTTT	CASSESTRLAGGTDTQYF
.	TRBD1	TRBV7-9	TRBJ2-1	TGTGCCAGCAGCGGACCCCTCGAGGGGGCGAGCAATGAGCAGTTCTTC	CASSGPLEGASNEQFF
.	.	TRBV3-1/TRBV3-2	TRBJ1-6	TGTGCCAGCAGCCAGCCGGGGGATTCACCCCTCCACTTT	CASSQPGDSPLHF
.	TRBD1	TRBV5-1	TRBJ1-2	TGCGCCAGCAGCTTGAAGCAGGGGGCAAATGGCTACACCTTC	CASSLKQGANGYTF
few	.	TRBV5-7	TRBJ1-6	TGTGCCAGCAGACCCCCGAGCTCCTATAATTCACCCCTCCACTTT	CASRPPSSYNSPLHF
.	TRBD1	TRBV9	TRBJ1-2	TGTGCCAGCAGCATAACGATTGGGGGACAGACGAAATCTTTCTATGGCTACACCTTC	CASSITIGGQTKSFYGYTF